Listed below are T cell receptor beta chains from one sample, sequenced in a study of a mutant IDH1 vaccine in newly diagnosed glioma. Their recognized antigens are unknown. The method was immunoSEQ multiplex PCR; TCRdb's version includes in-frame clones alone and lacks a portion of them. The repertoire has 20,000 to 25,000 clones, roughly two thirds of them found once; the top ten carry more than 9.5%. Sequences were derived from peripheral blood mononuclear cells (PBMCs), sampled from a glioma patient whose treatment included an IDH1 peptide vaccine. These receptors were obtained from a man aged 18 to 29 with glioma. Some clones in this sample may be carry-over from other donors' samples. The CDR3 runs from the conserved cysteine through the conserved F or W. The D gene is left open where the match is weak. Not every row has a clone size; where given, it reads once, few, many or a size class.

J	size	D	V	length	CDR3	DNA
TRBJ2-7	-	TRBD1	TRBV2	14	CASSPRQGADEQYF	TGTGCCAGCAGCCCGAGACAGGGGGCTGACGAGCAGTACTTC
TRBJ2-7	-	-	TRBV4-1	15	CASSPQEPFSYEQYF	TGCGCCAGCAGCCCCCAGGAGCCCTTCTCCTACGAGCAGTACTTC
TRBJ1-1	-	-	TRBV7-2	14	CASSLGGGGPEAFF	TGTGCCAGCAGCTTAGGCGGAGGGGGACCTGAAGCTTTCTTT
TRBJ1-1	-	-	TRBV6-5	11	CASSYLTEAFF	TGTGCCAGCAGTTATCTCACTGAAGCTTTCTTT
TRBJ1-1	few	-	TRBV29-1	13	CSVRQALNTEAFF	TGCAGCGTTCGACAGGCCCTGAACACTGAAGCTTTCTTT
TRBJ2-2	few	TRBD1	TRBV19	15	CASSEGQERVGELFF	TGTGCCAGTAGTGAGGGACAGGAGAGAGTCGGGGAGCTGTTTTTT
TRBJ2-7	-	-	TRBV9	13	CASSVGDPYEQYF	TGTGCCAGCAGCGTAGGGGATCCCTACGAGCAGTACTTC
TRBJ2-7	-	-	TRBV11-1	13	CASSLVGRYEQYF	TGTGCCAGCAGCCTGGTCGGGCGCTACGAGCAGTACTTC
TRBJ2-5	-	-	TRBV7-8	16	CASSPLDGLVGETQYF	TGTGCCAGCAGCCCCCTTGACGGCCTGGTTGGGGAGACCCAGTACTTC
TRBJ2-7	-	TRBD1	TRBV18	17	CASSPRIGQGVSYEQYF	TGTGCCAGCTCACCACGGATTGGGCAGGGGGTGTCCTACGAGCAGTACTTC
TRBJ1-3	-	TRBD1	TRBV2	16	CASRPTGSPSGNTIYF	TGTGCCAGCAGACCGACAGGGAGTCCCTCTGGAAACACCATATATTTT
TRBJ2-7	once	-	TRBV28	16	CASSLPIRSLSYEQYF	TGTGCCAGCAGTTTACCCATCCGGTCCCTCTCGTACGAGCAGTACTTC
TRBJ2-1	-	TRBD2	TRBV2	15	CASSLTSGSGNEQFF	TGTGCCAGCAGCCTAACTAGCGGGAGTGGGAATGAGCAGTTCTTC
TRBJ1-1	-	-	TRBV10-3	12	CAIREMNTEAFF	TGTGCCATCAGGGAGATGAACACTGAAGCTTTCTTT
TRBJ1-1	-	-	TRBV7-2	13	CASNLDGNTEAFF	TGTGCCAGCAACTTGGACGGGAACACTGAAGCTTTCTTT
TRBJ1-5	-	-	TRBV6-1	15	CASSELRNYNQPQHF	TGTGCCAGCAGTGAACTGCGCAATTATAATCAGCCCCAGCATTTT
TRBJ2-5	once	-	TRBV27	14	CASSPRTAQETQYF	TGTGCCAGCAGTCCACGGACAGCCCAAGAGACCCAGTACTTC
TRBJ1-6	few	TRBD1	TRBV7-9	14	CASSRQGANSPLHF	TGTGCCAGCAGCCGACAGGGGGCCAATTCACCCCTCCACTTT
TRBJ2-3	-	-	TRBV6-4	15	CASSVDGMSTDTQYF	TGTGCCAGCAGTGTGGACGGGATGAGCACAGATACGCAGTATTTT
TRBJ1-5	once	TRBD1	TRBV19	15	CASRNRQGGNQPQHF	TGTGCCAGTAGGAATCGACAGGGCGGCAATCAGCCCCAGCATTTT
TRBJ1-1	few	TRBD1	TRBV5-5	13	CASIVGGHTEAFF	TGTGCCAGCATAGTAGGGGGCCACACTGAAGCTTTCTTT
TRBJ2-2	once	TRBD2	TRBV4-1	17	CASSQVGLAANTGELFF	TGCGCCAGCAGCCAAGTAGGACTAGCGGCGAACACCGGGGAGCTGTTTTTT
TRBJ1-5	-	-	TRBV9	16	CASSVGAGRDNQPQHF	TGTGCCAGCAGCGTAGGGGCAGGGCGGGACAATCAGCCCCAGCATTTT
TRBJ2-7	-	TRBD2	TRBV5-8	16	CASSLGASGISYEQYF	TGTGCCAGCAGCTTGGGAGCTAGCGGGATTTCCTACGAGCAGTACTTC
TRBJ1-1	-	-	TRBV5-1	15	CASSLAGNMNTEAFF	TGCGCCAGCAGCTTGGCGGGGAATATGAACACTGAAGCTTTCTTT
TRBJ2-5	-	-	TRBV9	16	CASSVAAGQYQETQYF	TGTGCCAGCAGCGTAGCCGCGGGACAGTACCAAGAGACCCAGTACTTC
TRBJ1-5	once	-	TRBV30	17	CAWSWGGGLLSGQPQHF	TGTGCCTGGAGTTGGGGGGGAGGGCTTCTTAGCGGACAGCCCCAGCATTTT